The 6 T cell receptor beta chains below were found in one sample sequenced in a study of cytomegalovirus exposure and HLA in healthy donors. PCR used 60 Vbeta primers and 13 Jbeta primers. Clones were sequenced by immunoSEQ multiplex PCR, and TCRdb holds only the in-frame ones, with some missing. This sample's clone table lists around 140,000 clones. Material for sequencing was PBMCs. These receptor sequences come from a male donor in good health and CMV-seronegative.

The chain links TRBV27 to TRBJ1-5, with a possible D match to TRBD1 (6 bases). Between the trimmed V and J ends, which lost 3 bases and 5 bases, there was a span of 8 bases. The germline V gene has CDR1 MNHEY and CDR2 SMNVEV (reference sequence). The length of the CDR3 is 13 residues. CDR3 region: CASSLGAHQPQHF. The CDR3 DNA sequence: TGTGCCAGCAGTTTGGGGGCCCATCAGCCCCAGCATTTT.

The chain links TRBV30 to TRBJ1-6; 9 bases are a match to TRBD1. The V and J ends lost 2 bases and 5 bases, in that order; junction bases with no gene match: 13. Germline-derived CDR1 and CDR2 are GTSNPN and SVGIG (reference sequence). CDR3 length: 18 residues. As DNA, the CDR3 is TGTGCCTGGAGTCCCACGGGACAGGGTCCTTGGAATAATTCACCCCTCCACTTT. Translation: CAWSPTGQGPWNNSPLHF.

V is TRBV18 and J is TRBJ2-7; 8 bases map to TRBD1. V dropped 6 bases and J dropped 6; count of bases not matched to a gene: 4. Germline V gives CDR1 KGHSH, CDR2 LQKENI. The CDR3 extends over 12 amino acids. The CDR3 is CASSSGGTEQYF. The CDR3 bases are TGTGCCAGCTCCTCAGGGGGCACCGAGCAGTACTTC.

The V and J genes are TRBV9 and TRBJ1-1; TRBD1 agrees at 7 bases. Trimming cost V 3 bases and J 1 base; bases outside gene matches: 6. Germline V lookup: CDR1 SGDLS, CDR2 YYNGEE. The CDR3 is 15 residues long. Here the CDR3 reads CASSATGAPNTEAFF. As DNA, the CDR3 is TGTGCCAGCAGCGCTACAGGGGCCCCGAACACTGAAGCTTTCTTT. The full variable domain, its missing parts supplied by reference TRBV9 and TRBJ1-1, is DSGVTQTPKHLITATGQRVTLRCSPRSGDLSVYWYQQSLDQGLQFLIQYYNGEERAKGNILERFSAQQFPDLHSELNLSSLELGDSALYFCASSATGAPNTEAFFGQGTRLTVV.

The chain has TRBV20-1 and TRBJ1-5; D remains ambiguous. Germline V gene data show CDR1 as DFQATT and CDR2 as SNEGSKA (reference sequence). CDR3 length equals 11 residues. V gave up 4 bases and J gave up 4 bases, with 5 bases separating them. CDR3 nucleotides: TGCAGTGCTACTAAGAATCAGCCCCAGCATTTT. It specifies CSATKNQPQHF.

V and J are TRBV6-5 and TRBJ2-7, with TRBD2 identical over 9 bases. Germline-derived CDR1 and CDR2 are MNHEY and SVGAGI. The CDR3 consists of 14 residues. Germline trimming cut 6 bases from V and 4 bases from J; bases unmatched to any gene: 7. Written as DNA, the CDR3 is TGTGCCAGCAGAGAAAAAGCGGGAGGTTACGAGCAGTACTTC. Translating it yields CASREKAGGYEQYF.